Below are 28 T cell receptor beta chains sequenced from a single sample in a study of T cell repertoires in cytomegalovirus infection (dated by TCRdb to about 2019). The instrument given in TCRdb is Illumina HiSeq 1500. The public reads were run again by TCRdb, first through fastp at Q25 and then through MiXCR, and only productive beta chains were kept. Rows merge per CDR3 protein into single entries with the most common DNA and genes. The sample table shows some 390,000 distinct CDR3 sequences, and around 18% are seen once. The top ten constitute 8.7% of the sample. The sequenced material came from PBMCs. The receptors derive from a human donor in good health (CMV status not recorded). Some clones in this sample may be carry-over from other donors' samples.

This clonotype has at least ten counts. The chain combines TRBV7-9 with TRBJ2-7, with 11 bases that match TRBD2. Germline V gene sequence: CDR1 SEHNR, CDR2 FQNEAQ (reference sequence). The V gene end was trimmed by 5 bases and the J gene end by 4 bases; junction bases not matched to a gene: 4. The CDR3 length is 14 residues. The CDR3 loop is CASSRTSGFYEQYF. In nucleotides, the CDR3 is TGTGCCAGCAGCCGGACTAGCGGGTTTTACGAGCAGTACTTC.

The sample holds many counts of this clonotype. The J gene is TRBJ2-2, the V gene TRBV7-2; D gene uncertain. CDR1 and CDR2 (germline): SGHTA, FQGNSA. The CDR3 covers 16 residues. V was trimmed by 0 bases and J by 1 base, leaving 9 bases between them. The CDR3 DNA is TGTGCCAGCAGCTTAGCGTCGACTCTGAACACCGGGGAGCTGTTTTTT. It is translated as CASSLASTLNTGELFF.

This clonotype has more than one count but fewer than ten. The J gene is TRBJ1-1, the V gene TRBV28; D gene unclear. Deletions cut 5 bases from V and 0 bases from J, with 22 bases between. CDR1 is MDHEN and CDR2 is SYDVKM in the germline V gene. This CDR3 contains 18 residues. The DNA for the CDR3 is TGTGCCAGCAGTCTTGATCTCGCGGGCCCCGGCATGAACACTGAAGCTTTCTTT. This translates into CASSLDLAGPGMNTEAFF.

The rearrangement links TRBV28 to TRBJ2-7, with a tentative D call TRBD2 (5 bases). In germline, CDR1 is MDHEN, CDR2 SYDVKM. The CDR3 runs 13 residues. V was clipped by 8 bases and J by 4 bases, with 15 bases between them. Here the CDR3 reads CASDQGGRYEQYF. Here the CDR3 DNA reads TGTGCCAGCGACCAAGGAGGTAGATACGAGCAGTACTTC.

This clonotype was detected a few times. This chain joins TRBV6-1 and TRBJ1-3, with D maybe TRBD1 (5 bases). Germline-derived CDR1 and CDR2 are MNHNS and SASEGT. The CDR3 contains 13 residues. Deletions cut 1 base from V and 9 bases from J, with 10 bases between. The CDR3 is CASSEGQRVTIYF. The CDR3 DNA reads TGTGCCAGCAGTGAAGGACAGAGGGTCACCATATATTTT.

The chain uses TRBV10-2 and TRBJ1-4, with 7 nucleotides matching TRBD1. Germline loops: CDR1 WSHSY, CDR2 SAAADI. The CDR3 length is 15 residues. V dropped 9 bases and J dropped 0; count of bases not matched to a gene: 7. CDR3 residues: CASKKQGATNEKLFF. The CDR3, as DNA: TGCGCCAGTAAAAAGCAGGGGGCAACTAATGAAAAACTGTTTTTT.

As regards this clonotype: This may stem from a read error, because a much larger clone lies one nucleotide away. The genes are TRBV10-3 and TRBJ1-2; perhaps TRBD1 as D (5 bases). Germline-derived CDR1 and CDR2 are ENHRY and SYGVKD. The CDR3 contains 13 residues. In nucleotides, the CDR3 is TGTGACATCAGCGGAACAGGTCGTGAAGGCTACACCTTC. Its protein product is CDISGTGREGYTF.

This clonotype was seen only a few times. The chain uses TRBV28 and TRBJ2-7; D remains unclear. V was shortened by 2 bases and J by 0 bases, with 8 bases between the two germline ends. The CDR3 has 14 residues. The V gene's germline CDR1 is MDHEN and CDR2 SYDVKM. The CDR3 region is CASSLTLPSYEQYF. DNA for the CDR3: TGTGCCAGCAGTTTAACCCTACCCTCCTACGAGCAGTACTTC.

The chain uses TRBV7-2 and TRBJ2-3, with D perhaps matching TRBD1 or TRBD2 (7 bases each). Looked up from germline, CDR1 is SGHTA and CDR2 is FQGNSA. Trimming left V 5 bases short and J 10 bases short, with 19 bases between. The CDR3 runs to 14 residues. Here the CDR3 reads CASSPGGEGYPQYF. For the CDR3, the DNA is TGTGCCAGCAGCCCAGGGGGGGAGGGTTATCCGCAGTATTTT.

The CDR3 DNA is TGTGCCAGCAGCTTATTAATGGCCACTGAAGCTTTCTTT. Translation: CASSLLMATEAFF. The chain links TRBV7-9 to TRBJ1-1; the D is unclear. Trimming pared 2 bases from V and 4 bases from J, leaving 8 bases between. The CDR3 totals 13 residues. Germline V CDR1 and CDR2: SEHNR, FQNEAQ (reference sequence).

Many counts were recorded for this clonotype. This sequence joins TRBV7-2 and TRBJ1-1; D is unclear. This CDR3 has 14 residues. Between the trimmed V and J ends, which lost 3 bases and 4 bases, there was a span of 12 bases. CDR1 SGHTA and CDR2 FQGNSA come from the germline V gene. In nucleotides, the CDR3 is TGTGCCAGCAGCTTCCGTCCCATGGTCACTGAAGCTTTCTTT. It translates to CASSFRPMVTEAFF.

There are many counts of this clonotype. The rearrangement joins TRBV4-2 to TRBJ2-7, with 8 bases fitting TRBD2. The germline gives CDR1 LGHNA, CDR2 YNFKEQ. The CDR3 has 14 amino acids. With 4 bases clipped from V and 2 bases from J, the junction kept 4 bases outside the gene matches. The CDR3 bases are TGTGCCAGCAGCCCACGGGGGGGTACCTACGAGCAGTACTTC. This gives the protein CASSPRGGTYEQYF.

This clonotype was counted ten times or more. The rearrangement links TRBV7-6 to TRBJ2-2; no firm D call. Trimming pared 4 bases from V and 4 bases from J, leaving 4 bases between. The CDR3 runs to 12 residues. The V gene's germline CDR1 is SGHVS and CDR2 FNYEAQ. The CDR3 DNA sequence: TGTGCCAGCAGCTGGGGCACCGGGGAGCTGTTTTTT. Protein sequence: CASSWGTGELFF.

This clonotype was seen many times. V and J are TRBV11-2 and TRBJ2-6; D is unresolved. CDR3 length: 19 amino acids. The germline V gene encodes CDR1 SGHAT and CDR2 FQNNGV. The germline V and J ends were trimmed by 3 bases and 0 bases, with 18 bases remaining between them. CDR3 DNA sequence: TGTGCCAGCAGCTTTTCTCAATCCCTTGAGACCTCTGGGGCCAACGTCCTGACTTTC. The encoded protein is CASSFSQSLETSGANVLTF. The full variable domain, in which reference TRBV11-2 and TRBJ2-6 provide the parts outside the CDR3, is EAGVAQSPRYKIIEKRQSVAFWCNPISGHATLYWYQQILGQGPKLLIQFQNNGVVDDSQLPKDRFSAERLKGVDSTLKIQPAKLEDSAVYLCASSFSQSLETSGANVLTFGAGSRLTVL.

The chain has TRBV4-1 and TRBJ2-7; 8 bases are a match to TRBD2. Germline CDR1 and CDR2: MGHRA and YSYEKL. The CDR3 totals 14 residues. The J segment lost 6 bases and the V segment lost 2 bases, leaving 6 bases of the junction unmatched. In DNA form, the CDR3 reads TGCGCCAGCAGCCAACCCGGGAGGGGACCCGAGCAGTACTTC. Translation: CASSQPGRGPEQYF.

The V gene is TRBV7-9, the J gene TRBJ2-3; D is possibly TRBD2 (5 bases). CDR3 length: 16 residues. V was clipped by 6 bases and J by 0 bases, with 16 bases between them. Germline CDR1 is SEHNR and CDR2 is FQNEAQ (reference sequence). This chain's CDR3 is CASRDGLRPSTDTQYF. Here the CDR3 DNA reads TGTGCCAGCAGAGATGGACTGAGACCTAGCACAGATACGCAGTATTTT. The full variable domain, with the rest looked up from reference TRBV7-9 and TRBJ2-3, is DTGVSQNPRHKITKRGQNVTFRCDPISEHNRLYWYRQTLGQGPEFLTYFQNEAQLEKSRLLSDRFSAERPKGSFSTLEIQRTEQGDSAMYLCASRDGLRPSTDTQYFGPGTRLTVL.

This clonotype was recorded many times. This chain links TRBV6-2 or TRBV6-3 with TRBJ2-7, with 9 bases aligning to TRBD1. CDR3 length: 14 amino acids. Looked up from germline, CDR1 is MNHEY and CDR2 is SVGEGT. The V and J ends lost 7 bases and 1 base, in that order; junction bases with no gene match: 5. The CDR3 nucleotides are TGTGCCAGCACCCGGACAGGGGCGTCCTACGAGCAGTACTTC. Protein sequence: CASTRTGASYEQYF.

This clonotype was observed once. The chain couples TRBV6-5 to TRBJ2-2; 7 bases match TRBD1. The CDR3 has 15 residues. V gave up 5 bases and J gave up 0 bases; unmatched junction bases: 3. Germline V lookup: CDR1 MNHEY, CDR2 SVGAGI. The CDR3 DNA sequence: TGTGCCAGCAGTCGGGACAGCGCGAACACCGGGGAGCTGTTTTTT. It is translated as CASSRDSANTGELFF.

In its sample, this clonotype was seen a few times. This rearrangement joins TRBV4-1 to TRBJ2-2; D is possibly TRBD2 (6 bases). Germline CDR1 MGHRA, CDR2 YSYEKL. Trimming cost V 4 bases and J 4 bases, with 19 bases left between them. This CDR3 spans 17 amino acids. The CDR3 reads CASSPRDLGGGTGELFF. CDR3 DNA sequence: TGCGCCAGCAGCCCCCGGGACCTCGGGGGAGGCACCGGGGAGCTGTTTTTT.

This clonotype was found a few times. The chain carries TRBV2 and TRBJ1-1; D possibly corresponds to TRBD1 (6 bases). Trimming cost V 4 bases and J 5 bases, with 11 bases left between them. This CDR3 contains 13 residues. CDR1 and CDR2 (germline): SNHLY, FYNNEI. The CDR3 nucleotides read TGTGCCAGCAGTGCCCAAGGGGGTACTGAAGCTTTCTTT. This encodes CASSAQGGTEAFF.

Here the CDR3 DNA reads TGTGCCAGTAGTACCTCAACCAATTCCTACAATGAGCAGTTCTTC. Its protein is CASSTSTNSYNEQFF. This chain links TRBV19 with TRBJ2-1; D is unclear. The CDR3 has 15 residues. The V end lost 4 bases, the J end lost 1 base, and 11 bases lay between the germline ends. Looked up from germline, CDR1 is LNHDA and CDR2 is SQIVND (reference sequence).

In this sample, this clonotype turned up a few times. The chain joins TRBV7-2 to TRBJ2-7, with D possibly matching TRBD2 (5 bases). CDR3 length: 14 residues. The germline gives CDR1 SGHTA, CDR2 FQGNSA. Between the trimmed V and J ends, which lost 5 bases and 0 bases, there was a span of 11 bases. The chain's CDR3 is CASSTRTGSYEQYF. CDR3 coding DNA: TGTGCCAGCAGCACTAGGACCGGCTCCTACGAGCAGTACTTC.

On this clonotype itself: This is likely a read error, given that the CDR3 carries no conserved phenylalanine or tryptophan at its end. CDR3 nucleotide sequence: TGTGCCATCAGTGACCTGGGACCGTTCTACGAGCAGTACATC. Translation: CAISDLGPFYEQYI. The chain uses TRBV10-3 and TRBJ2-7, with D tentatively TRBD1 or TRBD2 (5 bases each). The ends were cut back, 3 bases at V and 3 bases at J, with 12 bases in the middle. CDR1 is ENHRY and CDR2 is SYGVKD in the germline V gene. The CDR3 is 14 residues long.

This clonotype was counted at least ten times. This rearrangement joins TRBV7-6 to TRBJ2-5; D tentatively fits TRBD1 or TRBD2 (5 bases each). The V gene lost 1 base and the J gene lost 1 base, with 16 bases spanning the gap. There are 17 residues in the CDR3. Germline CDR1 is SGHVS and CDR2 is FNYEAQ. The CDR3 region has the DNA TGTGCCAGCAGCTTAGAAGGGACGGATAGTCTCCAAGAGACCCAGTACTTC. It is translated as CASSLEGTDSLQETQYF.

The chain links TRBV4-3 to TRBJ2-5; 7 bases fit TRBD2. Germline assignment: CDR1 LGHNA and CDR2 YSLEER. The CDR3 covers 18 residues. Losses at the gene ends were 0 bases for V and 5 bases for J; bases not matched to a gene: 15. CDR3 in DNA: TGCGCCAGCAGCCAAGAAGTGGCAAGAGGCGGGAGAGTGGAGACCCAGTACTTC. As protein: CASSQEVARGGRVETQYF.

This chain connects TRBV24-1 to TRBJ2-1; D unclear. This CDR3 is 9 amino acids long. The ends were cut back, 9 bases at V and 9 bases at J, with 5 bases in the middle. CDR1 and CDR2 (germline): KGHDR, SFDVKD. CDR3 nucleotide sequence: TGTGCCACCTCCAGTGAGCAGTTCTTC. Protein sequence: CATSSEQFF.

The chain recombines TRBV20-1 with TRBJ2-1; 9 nucleotides match TRBD2. This CDR3 spans 14 amino acids. Trimming removed 6 bases from V and 3 bases from J; junction bases left unmatched: 6. From germline, CDR1 is DFQATT and CDR2 SNEGSKA (reference sequence). The CDR3 loop reads CSAITSGHYNEQFF. The DNA of the CDR3 is TGCAGTGCCATAACTAGCGGGCACTACAATGAGCAGTTCTTC.

This clonotype has ten or more counts. The CDR3 here is CASSQVLEAFF. The CDR3 region has the DNA TGTGCCAGCAGCCAAGTCCTGGAAGCTTTCTTT. This chain uses TRBV11-3 with TRBJ1-1; no clear D gene. CDR3 length: 11 amino acids. Per germline, CDR1 SGHNT and CDR2 YENEEA. The V gene lost 5 bases and the J gene lost 8 bases, with 9 bases spanning the gap.